The sequence of this T cell receptor (beta chain) was determined in a study of blood T cell repertoires in COVID-19 (dated by TCRdb to 2019 to 2021). Study-wide context: The collaborator samples originated in the United States, Italy and Spain and spanned the acute and convalescent phases of COVID-19. The material from the prospective study consisted of cDNA or gDNA derived from T cells, B-cell-depleted T cells, or PBMCs. Deeply sampled blood TCRbeta repertoires from subjects exposed to, actively infected with, or recovered from COVID-19 were included in the dataset. The repertoires were released in a freely available public database intended as a resource for research on the immune response to SARS-CoV-2. The samples were drawn from the first 160 participants of the ongoing ImmuneRACE study and from some 1,300 subjects provided by 6 global collaborators. The sample metadata nearly always contained a de-identified subject ID, COVID-19 status, age in years and sex. Where available, HLA class I and class II types were taken from metadata supplied by the sample provider and were not determined by assay-based typing. Summary of the overall study and its limitations: How much clinical and demographic metadata was included differed by source and by participant, and the metadata was provided uncurated.

Looking up the germline V gene (reference sequence) yields CDR1 LNHDA and CDR2 SQIVND. Including cysteine and phenylalanine, the CDR3 has 13 amino acids. Only the CDR3 DNA stays, 39 bases, in frame from base 1. The germline ends are 15 bases apart after V is trimmed by 9 bases and J by 4 bases. With regard to this clone: Its antigen is currently not known. One base away there is no much larger clone; base qualities are not given.

TCRbeta CDR3 regions were amplified from genomic DNA using the immunoSEQ Assay, a bias-controlled multiplex PCR. In the authors' own workflow: Within the assay, amplification of reference gene primers was used to estimate how many nucleated cells each sample contained. To quantify the absolute abundance of each unique TCRbeta CDR3 rearrangement, sequence reads were collapsed and filtered. For each sample, productive Simpson clonality was calculated as the square root of Simpson's diversity index across productive rearrangements. The immuneACCESS repertoire file appears here via TCRdb, limited to in-frame rearrangements. These files lack a portion of the clones; in checked studies, under half of the deficit traces to unresolved V genes, and the cause of the others is not known. The DNA was the basis for D and trimming; V, J and clone size are from that table. Present in this sample are 200,000 to 300,000 clones, around 88% of which were seen just once. Just under 6.5% of the sample is taken by the ten largest.

At one collaborating source in Seattle, patients were enrolled during active infection and were followed longitudinally through the course of disease. Each collaborating institution followed its own protocols to collect whole blood in K2EDTA tubes. For TCRbeta analysis, collaborator samples were shipped as frozen whole blood, as isolated PBMCs, or as DNA extracted from either sample type. This clonotype was sampled from a young woman with COVID-19, enrolled during active disease. This chain joins TRBV19 to TRBJ1-2; no D segment can be confidently identified. The sample taken for sequencing was peripheral blood. DNA sequence: TGTGCCAGCACGAAAGACACGTCCTATGGCTACACCTTC. Its translation reads: CASTKDTSYGYTF.